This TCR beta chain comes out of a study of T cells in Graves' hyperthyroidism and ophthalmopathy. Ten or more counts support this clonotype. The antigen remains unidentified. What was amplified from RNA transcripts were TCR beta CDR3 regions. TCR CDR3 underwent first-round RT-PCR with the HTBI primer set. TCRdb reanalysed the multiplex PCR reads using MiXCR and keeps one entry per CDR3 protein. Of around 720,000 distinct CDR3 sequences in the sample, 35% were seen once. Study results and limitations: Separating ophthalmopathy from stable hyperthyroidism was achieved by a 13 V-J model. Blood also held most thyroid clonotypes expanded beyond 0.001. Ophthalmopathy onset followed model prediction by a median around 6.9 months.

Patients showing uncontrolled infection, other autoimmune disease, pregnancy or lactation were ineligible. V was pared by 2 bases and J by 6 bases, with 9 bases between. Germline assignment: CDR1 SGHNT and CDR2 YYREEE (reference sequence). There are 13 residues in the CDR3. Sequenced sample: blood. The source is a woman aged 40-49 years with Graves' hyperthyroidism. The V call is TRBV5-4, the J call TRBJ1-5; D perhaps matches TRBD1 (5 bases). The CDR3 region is CASSLSTGQPQHF. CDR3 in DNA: TGTGCCAGCAGCTTATCAACAGGTCAGCCCCAGCATTTT.